A selection of T cell receptor beta chains follows, all from one sample in a study of T cell responses to AZD1222 COVID-19 vaccine. TCRdb's copy holds only in-frame clones and misses some; the assay was immunoSEQ multiplex PCR. The table lists over 100,000 clones, 85% to 90% of them singletons. The sequencing here drew on peripheral blood, taken on day 0 of AZD1222 vaccination. These receptors all stem from an adult in good health. Both conserved end residues are part of each CDR3. D genes are given only for firm matches. Clone size is not always given. Where it is, it says once, few, many or a class for expanded clones.

-	TRBD2	TRBV15	TRBJ2-5	CATSSVLAGGLKTQYF	TGTGCCACCAGCAGTGTCCTCGCGGGGGGTTTAAAGACCCAGTACTTC
-	-	TRBV7-8	TRBJ2-1	CASTSWASLDWNEQFF	TGTGCCAGCACCTCCTGGGCCTCACTAGACTGGAATGAGCAGTTCTTC
-	-	TRBV15	TRBJ1-5	CATSREGGNQPQHF	TGTGCCACCAGCAGAGAAGGTGGGAATCAGCCCCAGCATTTT
-	TRBD1	TRBV20-1	TRBJ1-2	CSATGGTGYTF	TGCAGTGCCACAGGGGGTACTGGCTACACCTTC
-	-	TRBV10-1	TRBJ1-5	CASSVGGGYQPQHF	TGCGCCAGCAGTGTAGGTGGGGGATATCAGCCCCAGCATTTT
-	-	TRBV24-1	TRBJ2-5	CATSDPGEFETQYF	TGTGCCACCAGTGATCCAGGGGAGTTTGAGACCCAGTACTTC
once	-	TRBV7-9	TRBJ2-3	CASSLARASSTDTQYF	TGTGCCAGCAGCTTAGCGCGGGCGTCTAGCACAGATACGCAGTATTTT
-	TRBD2	TRBV27	TRBJ2-2	CASSPYLASGGELFF	TGTGCCAGCAGTCCATACCTTGCTAGCGGGGGGGAGCTGTTTTTT
-	-	TRBV2	TRBJ2-2	CASSDRLRGQGDPGELFF	TGTGCCAGCAGTGATCGGTTGCGGGGGCAAGGGGACCCCGGGGAGCTGTTTTTT
-	TRBD1	TRBV4-3	TRBJ1-2	CASSQEATGADYGYTF	TGCGCCAGCAGCCAAGAGGCTACAGGGGCGGACTATGGCTACACCTTC
-	TRBD2	TRBV7-2	TRBJ2-7	CASSLKPGGASYEQYF	TGTGCCAGCAGCTTAAAACCGGGGGGAGCTTCCTACGAGCAGTACTTC
-	TRBD1	TRBV19	TRBJ2-5	CASSVGTGGEAQYF	TGTGCCAGTAGTGTCGGGACAGGGGGGGAGGCCCAGTACTTC
-	TRBD2	TRBV5-1	TRBJ2-1	CASSSGTSSRDEQFF	TGCGCCAGCAGCTCCGGGACTAGCTCCCGGGATGAGCAGTTCTTC
-	-	TRBV4-3	TRBJ2-1	CASSQDFGLQYNEQFF	TGCGCCAGCAGCCAAGATTTTGGGCTACAATACAATGAGCAGTTCTTC
-	-	TRBV11-2	TRBJ1-5	CASSGGGGINQPQHF	TGTGCCAGCAGCGGAGGAGGGGGGATCAATCAGCCCCAGCATTTT
-	TRBD1	TRBV15	TRBJ2-2	CATSRGTGMNTGELFF	TGTGCCACCAGCAGAGGGACAGGGATGAACACCGGGGAGCTGTTTTTT
-	-	TRBV18	TRBJ1-2	CASSPGFGEANYGYTF	TGTGCCAGCTCACCCGGATTTGGCGAAGCTAACTATGGCTACACCTTC
medium-sized	TRBD2	TRBV11-3	TRBJ2-1	CASSLQGLAVNEQFF	TGTGCCAGCAGTCTCCAGGGACTAGCTGTCAATGAGCAGTTCTTC
-	-	TRBV4-3	TRBJ1-2	CASSLIHSGEGGYTF	TGCGCCAGCAGCCTTATTCATTCGGGGGAGGGCGGCTACACCTTC
-	-	TRBV2	TRBJ1-5	CASSTTTGGNQPQHF	TGTGCCAGCAGTACGACGACGGGGGGCAATCAGCCCCAGCATTTT
once	TRBD1	TRBV5-4	TRBJ2-5	CASKRTGGGGRETQYF	TGTGCCAGCAAAAGGACAGGGGGTGGTGGTAGGGAGACCCAGTACTTC
-	-	TRBV28	TRBJ1-5	CASTRAYSNQPQHF	TGTGCCAGCACCAGGGCGTATAGCAATCAGCCCCAGCATTTT
-	-	TRBV7-2	TRBJ2-7	CASSFGREWYEQYF	TGTGCCAGCAGCTTCGGCAGGGAATGGTACGAGCAGTACTTC
-	-	TRBV9	TRBJ2-7	CASSEAPRYEQYF	TGTGCCAGCAGCGAGGCCCCCCGCTACGAGCAGTACTTC
once	-	TRBV7-2	TRBJ2-1	CASSLAGEQFF	TGTGCCAGCAGCTTAGCTGGGGAGCAGTTCTTC
once	TRBD2	TRBV20-1	TRBJ2-3	CSASHAGVAADTQYF	TGCAGTGCTAGTCATGCGGGGGTGGCGGCAGATACGCAGTATTTT
-	-	TRBV6-6	TRBJ1-1	CASSYPRGRGGTEAFF	TGTGCCAGCAGTTACCCCAGGGGCCGGGGGGGCACTGAAGCTTTCTTT
-	-	TRBV5-1	TRBJ1-2	CASSLGRINYGYTF	TGCGCCAGCAGCTTAGGACGGATTAACTATGGCTACACCTTC
-	-	TRBV30	TRBJ1-2	CAWAPGPPRDGYGYTF	TGTGCCTGGGCCCCTGGACCTCCCCGGGACGGGTATGGCTACACCTTC
once	-	TRBV4-3	TRBJ1-6	CASSQQPGHVASPLHF	TGCGCCAGCAGCCAACAACCGGGACACGTCGCATCACCCCTCCACTTT
-	-	TRBV7-2	TRBJ2-7	CASSTGQGGNEQYF	TGTGCCAGCAGCACCGGACAGGGAGGGAACGAGCAGTACTTC
-	-	TRBV7-2	TRBJ2-3	CASSFSESTDTQYF	TGTGCCAGCAGCTTTTCAGAATCCACAGATACGCAGTATTTT
-	-	TRBV30	TRBJ1-2	CACTHPSGDYGYTF	TGTGCCTGTACTCACCCTTCAGGGGACTATGGCTACACCTTC
-	-	TRBV7-2	TRBJ2-2	CASSSPGTGELFF	TGTGCCAGCAGCTCTCCGGGTACCGGGGAGCTGTTTTTT
-	TRBD2	TRBV7-8	TRBJ2-4	CASSFLAGTLAKNIQYF	TGTGCCAGCAGCTTCCTAGCGGGAACTCTAGCCAAAAACATTCAGTACTTC
-	-	TRBV28	TRBJ1-5	CASSLWGLGSNQPQHF	TGTGCCAGCAGTTTATGGGGCCTAGGGAGCAATCAGCCCCAGCATTTT
once	TRBD1	TRBV7-2	TRBJ1-6	CASSLGGQNNSPLHF	TGTGCCAGCAGCTTAGGGGGACAGAATAATTCACCCCTCCACTTT
-	-	TRBV7-9	TRBJ2-2	CASIFARVSESGELFF	TGTGCCAGCATCTTCGCCAGGGTTAGCGAGTCCGGGGAGCTGTTTTTT
-	-	TRBV28	TRBJ2-5	CASSQQTQYF	TGTGCCAGCAGCCAACAGACCCAGTACTTC
-	-	TRBV5-1	TRBJ1-2	CASSSKGGGVDYGYTF	TGCGCCAGCAGCTCTAAAGGTGGGGGTGTGGACTATGGCTACACCTTC